Included here is one T cell receptor beta chain sequence, with context. Assay used: immunoSEQ multiplex PCR; TCRdb lists only in-frame clones, some missing. The sample lists 110,000 or so clones, about four fifths occurring once. This sample was taken from a study of blood T cell repertoires in COVID-19. Across the whole study: T cells, B-cell-depleted T cells, or PBMCs supplied cDNA or gDNA.

The CDR3 has 15 residues. V shed 4 bases, J shed 5 bases, and the junction held 9 bases outside the gene matches. CDR1 and CDR2 from the germline V gene are SGHTA and FQGNSA. The chain employs TRBV7-2 and TRBJ2-5; 8 nucleotides align to TRBD1. This clonotype was sampled from a human donor in a cohort sampled during active COVID-19. What was sequenced was peripheral blood. CDR3 coding DNA: TGTGCCAGCAGCTCCAGGGGGCCTGGGTTGGAGACCCAGTACTTC. Translating gives CASSSRGPGLETQYF.